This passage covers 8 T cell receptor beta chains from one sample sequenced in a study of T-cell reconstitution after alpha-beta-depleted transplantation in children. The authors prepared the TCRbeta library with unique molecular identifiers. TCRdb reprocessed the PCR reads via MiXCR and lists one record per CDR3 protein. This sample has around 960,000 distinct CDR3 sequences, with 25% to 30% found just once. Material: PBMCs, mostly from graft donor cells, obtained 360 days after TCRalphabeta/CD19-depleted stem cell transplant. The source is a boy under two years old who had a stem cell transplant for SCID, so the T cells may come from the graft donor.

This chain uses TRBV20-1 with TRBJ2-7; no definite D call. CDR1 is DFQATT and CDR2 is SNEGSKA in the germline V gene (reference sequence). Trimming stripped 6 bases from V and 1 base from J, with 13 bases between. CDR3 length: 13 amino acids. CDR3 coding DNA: TGCAGTGCACCGACGGATCTTTCCTACGAGCAGTACTTC. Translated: CSAPTDLSYEQYF.

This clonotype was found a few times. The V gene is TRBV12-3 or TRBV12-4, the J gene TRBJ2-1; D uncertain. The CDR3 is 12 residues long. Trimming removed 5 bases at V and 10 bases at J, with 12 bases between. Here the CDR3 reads CASSPRRPEQFF. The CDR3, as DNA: TGTGCCAGCAGTCCACGGCGGCCCGAGCAGTTCTTC.

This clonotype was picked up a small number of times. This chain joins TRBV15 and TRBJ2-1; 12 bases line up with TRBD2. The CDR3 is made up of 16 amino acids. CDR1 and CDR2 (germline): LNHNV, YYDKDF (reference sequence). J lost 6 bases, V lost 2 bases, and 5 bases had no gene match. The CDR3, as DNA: TGTGCCACCAGCAGACCTAGCGGGGGGGCTGGCAATGAGCAGTTCTTC. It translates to CATSRPSGGAGNEQFF.

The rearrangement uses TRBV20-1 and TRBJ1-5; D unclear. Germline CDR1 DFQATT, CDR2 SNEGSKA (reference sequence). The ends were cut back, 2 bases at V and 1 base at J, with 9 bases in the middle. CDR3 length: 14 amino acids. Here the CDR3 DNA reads TGCAGTGCTAGAAACCCCGACAGCAATCAGCCCCAGCATTTT. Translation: CSARNPDSNQPQHF.

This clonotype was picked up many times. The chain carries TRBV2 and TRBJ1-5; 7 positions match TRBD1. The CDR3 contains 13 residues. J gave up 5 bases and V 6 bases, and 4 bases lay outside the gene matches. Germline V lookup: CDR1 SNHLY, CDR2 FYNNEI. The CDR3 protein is CASRGTGDQPQHF. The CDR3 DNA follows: TGTGCCAGCAGGGGAACAGGGGATCAGCCCCAGCATTTT.

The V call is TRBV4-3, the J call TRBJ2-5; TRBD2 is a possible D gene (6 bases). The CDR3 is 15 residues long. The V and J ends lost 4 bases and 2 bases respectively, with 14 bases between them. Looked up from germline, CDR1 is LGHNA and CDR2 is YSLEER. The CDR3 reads CASSPRLGRQETQYF. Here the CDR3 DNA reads TGCGCCAGCAGCCCCCGACTAGGGCGACAAGAGACCCAGTACTTC.

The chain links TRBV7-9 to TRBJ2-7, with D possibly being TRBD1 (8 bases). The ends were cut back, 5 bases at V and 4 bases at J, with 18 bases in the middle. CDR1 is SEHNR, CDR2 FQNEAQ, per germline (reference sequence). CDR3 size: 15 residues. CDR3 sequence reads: CASSQGGQGAYEQYF. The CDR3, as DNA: TGTGCCAGCAGCCAGGGGGGGCAGGGGGCATACGAGCAGTACTTC. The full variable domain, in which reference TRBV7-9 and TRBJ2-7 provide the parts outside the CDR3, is DTGVSQNPRHKITKRGQNVTFRCDPISEHNRLYWYRQTLGQGPEFLTYFQNEAQLEKSRLLSDRFSAERPKGSFSTLEIQRTEQGDSAMYLCASSQGGQGAYEQYFGPGTRLTVT.

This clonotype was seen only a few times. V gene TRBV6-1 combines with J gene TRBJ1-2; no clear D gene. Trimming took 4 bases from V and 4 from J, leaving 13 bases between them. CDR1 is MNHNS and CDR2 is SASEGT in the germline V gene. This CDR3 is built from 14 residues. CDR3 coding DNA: TGTGCCAGCAGTGCCCCACCGGTCACCTATGGCTACACCTTC. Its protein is CASSAPPVTYGYTF.